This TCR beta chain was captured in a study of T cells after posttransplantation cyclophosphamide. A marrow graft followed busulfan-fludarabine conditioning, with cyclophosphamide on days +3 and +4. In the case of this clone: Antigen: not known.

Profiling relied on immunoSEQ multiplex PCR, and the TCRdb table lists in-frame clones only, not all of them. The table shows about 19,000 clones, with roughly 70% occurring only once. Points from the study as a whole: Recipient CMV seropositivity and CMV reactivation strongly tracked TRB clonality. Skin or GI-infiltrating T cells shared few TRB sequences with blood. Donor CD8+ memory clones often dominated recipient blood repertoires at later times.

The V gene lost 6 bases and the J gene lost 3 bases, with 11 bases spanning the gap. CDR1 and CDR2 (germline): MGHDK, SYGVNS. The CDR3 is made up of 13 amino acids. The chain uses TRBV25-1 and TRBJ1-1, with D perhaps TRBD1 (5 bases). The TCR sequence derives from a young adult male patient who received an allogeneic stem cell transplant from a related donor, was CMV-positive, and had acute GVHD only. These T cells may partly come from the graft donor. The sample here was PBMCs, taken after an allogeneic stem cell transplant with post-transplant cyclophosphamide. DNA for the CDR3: TGTGCCAGCAGCTCGCAGGGATACACTGAAGCTTTCTTT. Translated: CASSSQGYTEAFF.